These 20 T cell receptor beta chains were sequenced from one sample in a study of cytomegalovirus exposure and HLA in healthy donors. PCR used 60 Vbeta primers and 13 Jbeta primers. The protocol was immunoSEQ multiplex PCR, while the TCRdb copy is restricted to in-frame clones and leaves out a portion. This sample has about 120,000 clones, with over 60% found just once. Material for sequencing was PBMCs. Receptors originate from a female donor in good health and CMV-seronegative.

The chain recombines TRBV7-2 with TRBJ1-5; D is unclear. Germline V gene data show CDR1 as SGHTA and CDR2 as FQGNSA. The length of the CDR3 is 13 residues. V lost 4 bases, J lost 6 bases, and 10 bases lay in between. The CDR3 loop reads CASSSEAVQPQHF. The CDR3, as DNA: TGTGCCAGCAGCTCTGAAGCGGTTCAGCCCCAGCATTTT.

V usage is TRBV7-9 and J usage is TRBJ2-5; D not resolved. The CDR3 contains 14 residues. CDR1 and CDR2 (germline): SEHNR, FQNEAQ (reference sequence). V was pared by 1 base and J by 5 bases, with 11 bases between. CDR3 in amino acids: CASSLGLPPETQYF. CDR3 in DNA: TGTGCCAGCAGCTTAGGGCTGCCGCCCGAGACCCAGTACTTC.

The chain is built from TRBV2 and TRBJ1-2; weak D call: TRBD1 (5 bases). Germline V gene lookup returns CDR1 SNHLY and CDR2 FYNNEI. V was shortened by 3 bases and J by 2 bases, with 10 bases between the two germline ends. The CDR3 runs to 14 residues. CDR3 DNA sequence: TGTGCCAGCAGTGAGAGTCAGGGCAACTATGGCTACACCTTC. This translates into CASSESQGNYGYTF.

The rearrangement links TRBV5-8 to TRBJ2-7; 8 bases are shared with TRBD1. From germline, CDR1 is SGHTS and CDR2 YDEGEE. J lost 2 bases, V lost 6 bases, and 7 bases had no gene match. The CDR3 sequence is 14 residues long. In DNA, the CDR3 is TGTGCCAGCATCCGGGACAGGTTAGCCTACGAGCAGTACTTC. It translates to CASIRDRLAYEQYF.

This clone was seen only a few times. This sequence joins TRBV5-1 and TRBJ2-2; no firm D call. Germline CDR1 SGHRS, CDR2 YFSETQ. The CDR3 has 16 amino acids. The germline V and J ends were trimmed by 0 bases and 4 bases, with 13 bases remaining between them. The CDR3 DNA sequence: TGCGCCAGCAGCTTGGCCAGAGGCCCCGGCACCGGGGAGCTGTTTTTT. Its translation is CASSLARGPGTGELFF.

The chain has TRBV5-1 and TRBJ1-5; 7 nucleotides agree with TRBD1. CDR3 size: 16 residues. Trimming cost V 2 bases and J 5 bases; bases outside gene matches: 10. Germline lookup yields CDR1 SGHRS and CDR2 YFSETQ. The DNA for the CDR3 is TGCGCCAGCAGCTTAATGGGGCCCAGGGGGGATCAGCCCCAGCATTTT. Its protein is CASSLMGPRGDQPQHF.

As regards this clone: One junction end does not reproduce the germline sequence, and a read error may be involved. The chain is built from TRBV7-8 and TRBJ2-3; D gene uncertain. This CDR3 has 11 amino acids. CDR1 and CDR2 from the germline V gene are SGHVS and FQNEAQ. CDR3: CASSPSETQYF. The DNA for the CDR3 is TGTGCCAGCAGCCCCTCAGAAACGCAGTATTTT.

The sample holds a few counts of this clone. The rearrangement links TRBV13 to TRBJ2-2; TRBD2 agrees at 7 bases. Germline loops: CDR1 PRHDT, CDR2 FYEKMQ (reference sequence). The V segment lost 3 bases and the J segment 3 bases; nucleotides outside the gene matches: 19. There are 20 residues in the CDR3. The CDR3 DNA reads TGTGCCAGCAGCTTTCGTAGAGCGGGACCTTCGATACGGTACACCGGGGAGCTGTTTTTT. It specifies CASSFRRAGPSIRYTGELFF.

The gene calls are TRBV9 and TRBJ2-3; 9 bases map to TRBD2. The CDR3 runs 16 residues. Germline values: CDR1 SGDLS, CDR2 YYNGEE. The V and J ends lost 0 bases and 2 bases, in that order; junction bases with no gene match: 4. The CDR3 DNA is TGTGCCAGCAGCGTAGCGGCGGGGGGGCCCACAGATACGCAGTATTTT. This translates into CASSVAAGGPTDTQYF.

The rearrangement links TRBV6-1 to TRBJ1-3; 8 bases match TRBD1. Germline lookup yields CDR1 MNHNS and CDR2 SASEGT. This CDR3 is 18 amino acids long. The junction had 11 bases not matched to a gene; V was cut back by 4 bases and J by 0 bases. CDR3 sequence reads: CASSAVGQEFPSGNTIYF. CDR3 nucleotide sequence: TGTGCCAGCAGTGCGGTGGGACAGGAGTTCCCCTCTGGAAACACCATATATTTT.

This sequence joins TRBV6-1 and TRBJ2-1; 9 bases are a match to TRBD2. The CDR3 length is 16 residues. Germline-derived CDR1 and CDR2 are MNHNS and SASEGT. V trimming: 3 bases; J trimming: 0 bases; junction bases outside the gene matches: 3. This chain's CDR3 is CASSDLSGSSYNEQFF. The CDR3 DNA reads as TGTGCCAGCAGTGACCTTAGCGGGAGCTCCTACAATGAGCAGTTCTTC.

The chain recombines TRBV9 with TRBJ1-2; the D gene is possibly TRBD1 (5 bases). CDR3 length equals 15 residues. The germline CDR1 and CDR2 sequences are SGDLS and YYNGEE. The V end lost 0 bases, the J end lost 1 base, and 10 bases lay between the germline ends. As DNA, the CDR3 is TGTGCCAGCAGCGTAGCCCAGGGCCTTAACTATGGCTACACCTTC. It codes for CASSVAQGLNYGYTF.

The chain combines TRBV6-6 with TRBJ1-1; TRBD1 agrees at 7 bases. Germline assignment: CDR1 MNHNY and CDR2 SVGAGI (reference sequence). This CDR3 has 14 amino acids. V shed 2 bases and J 1 base; nucleotides not matched to a gene: 1. The CDR3 loop is CASSYPGGNTEAFF. CDR3 coding DNA: TGTGCCAGCAGTTACCCAGGGGGGAACACTGAAGCTTTCTTT.

The chain combines TRBV9 with TRBJ2-5, with 11 positions matching TRBD2. Trimming took 0 bases from V and 2 from J; bases not matched to a gene: 6. Germline V gene data show CDR1 as SGDLS and CDR2 as YYNGEE. This CDR3 spans 17 amino acids. In nucleotides, the CDR3 is TGTGCCAGCAGCGTAGGTCTTCCTAGCGGGGGGCAAGAGACCCAGTACTTC. Translated, it gives CASSVGLPSGGQETQYF.

The chain links TRBV2 to TRBJ1-1; D is ambiguous. The CDR3 has 13 residues. CDR1 SNHLY and CDR2 FYNNEI come from the germline V gene. Trimming shortened V by 6 bases and J by 1 base, and 9 bases separated the two germline ends. For the CDR3, the DNA is TGTGCCAGCAGGAGACGGGAGAACACTGAAGCTTTCTTT. Its protein is CASRRRENTEAFF.

The J gene is TRBJ2-1, the V gene TRBV30; D is possibly TRBD2 (6 bases). The CDR3 has 13 amino acids. Germline V gene data show CDR1 as GTSNPN and CDR2 as SVGIG (reference sequence). The V end lost 5 bases, the J end lost 6 bases, and 14 bases lay between the germline ends. CDR3: CAWARDLFNEQFF. Written as DNA, the CDR3 is TGTGCCTGGGCGCGGGACCTCTTCAATGAGCAGTTCTTC.

The chain carries TRBV13 and TRBJ2-5, with 8 bases aligning to TRBD2. V gave up 0 bases and J gave up 2 bases; unmatched junction bases: 8. CDR1 and CDR2 from the germline V gene are PRHDT and FYEKMQ (reference sequence). The CDR3 is 17 amino acids. CDR3 loop: CASSLGNVAGGQETQYF. CDR3 in DNA: TGTGCCAGCAGCTTAGGGAACGTGGCGGGAGGACAAGAGACCCAGTACTTC.

The gene calls are TRBV5-4 and TRBJ2-5; 8 bases line up with TRBD2. The ends lost 2 bases at V and 5 bases at J; junction bases unmatched: 2. From germline, CDR1 is SGHNT and CDR2 YYREEE (reference sequence). The CDR3 is 13 residues long. The CDR3 DNA follows: TGTGCCAGCAGCTTACGCGGGAGGGAGACCCAGTACTTC. Translated: CASSLRGRETQYF.

The chain links TRBV28 to TRBJ1-2; 11 bases are a match to TRBD1. This CDR3 is 16 amino acids long. Germline CDR1 MDHEN, CDR2 SYDVKM. Unmatched junction bases numbered 9, after V lost 5 bases and J lost 4 bases. The CDR3 loop is CASSAGTGGSLYGYTF. DNA of the CDR3: TGTGCCAGCAGTGCCGGGACAGGGGGTTCCCTCTATGGCTACACCTTC.

The chain joins TRBV11-2 to TRBJ2-7, with D perhaps matching TRBD1 (6 bases). The V end was cut by 5 bases, the J end by 4 bases, with 12 bases between. Germline-derived CDR1 and CDR2 are SGHAT and FQNNGV. This CDR3 has 13 amino acids. The CDR3 reads CASSHGQPYEQYF. In DNA, the CDR3 is TGTGCCAGCAGCCATGGACAGCCGTACGAGCAGTACTTC.